This T cell receptor beta chain originates from a study of response to subunit inactivated influenza vaccine. The study's findings and limits: The study's authors posited that every seasonal influenza vaccination enlists few new T cells.

This clonotype was observed a few times. Its antigen is not known. TCRdb itself ran the RT-PCR reads through MiXCR, one entry per CDR3 protein. Of 530,000 or so distinct CDR3 sequences listed, around 15% are singletons. Losses at the gene ends were 5 bases for V and 4 bases for J; bases not matched to a gene: 6. The CDR3 has 15 residues. Germline V CDR1 and CDR2: SEHNR, FQNEAQ (reference sequence). This TCR came from a man between 45 and 60 years old who received an inactivated influenza vaccine. The chain carries TRBV7-9 and TRBJ2-7; 12 bases line up with TRBD2. Here the sequenced sample was PBMCs from blood, taken 11 to 12 days after vaccination. The CDR3 sequence is CASSNPGTSGYEQYF. In DNA form, the CDR3 reads TGTGCCAGCAGCAATCCCGGGACTAGCGGGTACGAGCAGTACTTC.